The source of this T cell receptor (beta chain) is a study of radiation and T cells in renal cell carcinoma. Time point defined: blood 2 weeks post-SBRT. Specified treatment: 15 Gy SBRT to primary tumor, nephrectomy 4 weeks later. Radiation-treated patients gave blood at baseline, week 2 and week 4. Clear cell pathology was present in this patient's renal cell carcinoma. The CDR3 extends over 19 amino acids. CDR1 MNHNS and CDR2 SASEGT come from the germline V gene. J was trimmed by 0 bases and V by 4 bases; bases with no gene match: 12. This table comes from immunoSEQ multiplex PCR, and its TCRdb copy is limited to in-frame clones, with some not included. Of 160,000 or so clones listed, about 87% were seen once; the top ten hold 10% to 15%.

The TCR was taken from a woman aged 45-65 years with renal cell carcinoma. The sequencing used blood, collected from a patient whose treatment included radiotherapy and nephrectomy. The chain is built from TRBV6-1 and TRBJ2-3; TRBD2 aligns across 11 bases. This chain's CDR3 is CASSARLAGTQGSTDTQYF. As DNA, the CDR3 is TGTGCCAGCAGTGCCCGACTAGCGGGGACGCAGGGGAGCACAGATACGCAGTATTTT.